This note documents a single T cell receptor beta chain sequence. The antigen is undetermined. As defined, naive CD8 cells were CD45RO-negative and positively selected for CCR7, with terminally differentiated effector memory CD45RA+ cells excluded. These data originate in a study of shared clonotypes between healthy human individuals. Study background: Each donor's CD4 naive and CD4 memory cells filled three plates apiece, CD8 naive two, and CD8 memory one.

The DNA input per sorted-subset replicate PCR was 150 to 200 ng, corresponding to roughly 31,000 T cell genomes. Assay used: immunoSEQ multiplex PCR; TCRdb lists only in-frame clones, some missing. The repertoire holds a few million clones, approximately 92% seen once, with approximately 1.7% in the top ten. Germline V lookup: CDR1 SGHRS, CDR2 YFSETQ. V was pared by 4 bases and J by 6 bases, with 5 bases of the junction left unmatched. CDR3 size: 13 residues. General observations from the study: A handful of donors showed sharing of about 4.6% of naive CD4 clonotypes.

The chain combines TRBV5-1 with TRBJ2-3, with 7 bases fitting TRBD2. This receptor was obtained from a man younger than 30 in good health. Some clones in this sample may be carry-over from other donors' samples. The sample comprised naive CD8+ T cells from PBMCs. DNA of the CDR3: TGCGCCAGCAGCCGGACTAGTGGGGATACGCAGTATTTT. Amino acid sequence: CASSRTSGDTQYF.